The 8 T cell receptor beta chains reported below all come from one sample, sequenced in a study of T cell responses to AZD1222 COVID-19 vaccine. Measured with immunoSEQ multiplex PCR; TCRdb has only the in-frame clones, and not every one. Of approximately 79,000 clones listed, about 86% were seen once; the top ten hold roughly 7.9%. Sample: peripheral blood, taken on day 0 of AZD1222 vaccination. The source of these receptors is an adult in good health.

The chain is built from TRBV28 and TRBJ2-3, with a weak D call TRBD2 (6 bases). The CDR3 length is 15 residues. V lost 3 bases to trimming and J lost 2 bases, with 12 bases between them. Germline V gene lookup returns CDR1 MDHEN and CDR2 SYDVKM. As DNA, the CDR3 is TGTGCCAGCAGTTTTGGGGCGGGACTCACAGATACGCAGTATTTT. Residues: CASSFGAGLTDTQYF.

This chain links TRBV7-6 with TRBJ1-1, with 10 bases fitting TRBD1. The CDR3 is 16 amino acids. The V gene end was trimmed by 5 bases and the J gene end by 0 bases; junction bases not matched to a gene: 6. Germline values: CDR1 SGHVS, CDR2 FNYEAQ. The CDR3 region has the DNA TGTGCCAGCAGCCCCGGGGGGACAGGGGTGAACACTGAAGCTTTCTTT. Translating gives CASSPGGTGVNTEAFF.

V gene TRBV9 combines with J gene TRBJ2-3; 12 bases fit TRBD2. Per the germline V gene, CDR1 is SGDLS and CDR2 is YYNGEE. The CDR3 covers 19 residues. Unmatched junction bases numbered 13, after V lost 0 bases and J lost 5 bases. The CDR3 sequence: CASSVALELAGGLVDTQYF. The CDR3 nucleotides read TGTGCCAGCAGCGTAGCTTTAGAACTAGCGGGAGGACTTGTAGATACGCAGTATTTT. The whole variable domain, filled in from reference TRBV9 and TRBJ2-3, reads DSGVTQTPKHLITATGQRVTLRCSPRSGDLSVYWYQQSLDQGLQFLIQYYNGEERAKGNILERFSAQQFPDLHSELNLSSLELGDSALYFCASSVALELAGGLVDTQYFGPGTRLTVL.

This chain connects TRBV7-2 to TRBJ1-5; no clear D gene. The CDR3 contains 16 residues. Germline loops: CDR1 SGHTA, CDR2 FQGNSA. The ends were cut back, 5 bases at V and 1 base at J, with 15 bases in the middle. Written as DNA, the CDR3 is TGTGCCAGCAGCCCCGACGGACGGAGAAGCAATCAGCCCCAGCATTTT. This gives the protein CASSPDGRRSNQPQHF.

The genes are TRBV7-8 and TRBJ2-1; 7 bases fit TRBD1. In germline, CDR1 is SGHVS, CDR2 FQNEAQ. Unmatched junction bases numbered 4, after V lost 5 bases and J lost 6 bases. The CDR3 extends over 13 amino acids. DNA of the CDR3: TGTGCCAGCAGCCCTCGGACAGGCAATGAGCAGTTCTTC. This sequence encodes CASSPRTGNEQFF. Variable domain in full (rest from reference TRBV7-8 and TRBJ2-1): GAGVSQSPRYKVAKRGQDVALRCDPISGHVSLFWYQQALGQGPEFLTYFQNEAQLDKSGLPSDRFFAERPEGSVSTLKIQRTQQEDSAVYLCASSPRTGNEQFFGPGTRLTVL.

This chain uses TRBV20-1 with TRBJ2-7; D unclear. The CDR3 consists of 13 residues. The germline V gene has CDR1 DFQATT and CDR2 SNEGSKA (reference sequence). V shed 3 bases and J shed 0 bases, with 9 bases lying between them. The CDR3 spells CSASSTSSYEQYF. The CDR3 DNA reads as TGCAGTGCTAGTTCCACAAGCTCCTACGAGCAGTACTTC.

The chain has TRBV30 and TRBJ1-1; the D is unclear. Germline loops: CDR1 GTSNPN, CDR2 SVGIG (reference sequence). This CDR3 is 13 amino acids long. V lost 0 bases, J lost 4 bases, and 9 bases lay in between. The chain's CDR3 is CAWSVLGSTEAFF. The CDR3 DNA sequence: TGTGCCTGGAGTGTACTGGGTAGCACTGAAGCTTTCTTT.

The CDR3 sequence is CASNIAGENTEAFF. CDR3 nucleotide sequence: TGTGCCAGCAACATTGCGGGGGAAAACACTGAAGCTTTCTTT. The rearrangement joins TRBV7-8 to TRBJ1-1; D perhaps matches TRBD1 (5 bases). In germline, CDR1 is SGHVS, CDR2 FQNEAQ. The CDR3 contains 14 residues. The V end was cut by 7 bases, the J end by 2 bases, with 14 bases between.